This TCR beta chain was identified in a study of response to subunit inactivated influenza vaccine. Notes on this clonotype: The antigen is not known.

The CDR3 has 15 residues. Per the germline V gene, CDR1 is LNHNV and CDR2 is YYDKDF (reference sequence). With 0 bases removed from V and 7 bases from J, the gap between germline ends came to 13 bases. TCRdb re-derived calls from the RT-PCR reads in MiXCR, one entry per CDR3 protein. Of 500,000 or so distinct CDR3 sequences listed, approximately 16% were seen once; the top ten hold 2.5% to 3.5%. The study, taken as a whole, reports: There was a suggestion from the authors that each seasonal influenza vaccination recruits few new T cells.

The rearrangement uses TRBV15 and TRBJ1-5; a weak D match, TRBD1 (6 bases). Source: CD4+ T cells sorted from PBMCs, taken roughly 24 months after vaccination. The TCR sequence derives from a man aged 50-75 years who received an inactivated influenza vaccine. The chain's CDR3 is CATSRDVGAGQPQHF. The CDR3 nucleotides read TGTGCCACCAGCAGAGATGTGGGGGCCGGGCAGCCCCAGCATTTT.